This is a list of T cell receptor beta chains from one sample in a study of T cell responses to AZD1222 COVID-19 vaccine. Repertoires were generated with immunoSEQ multiplex PCR, while TCRdb's copy carries only in-frame clones and drops some. The repertoire holds tens of thousands of clones, with approximately 88% as singletons. Material: peripheral blood, obtained 28 days after the second AZD1222 dose. The receptors shown here come from an adult who received the AZD1222 COVID-19 vaccine. The CDR3 runs from the conserved cysteine through the conserved F or W. A D gene is named only where the DNA matches it firmly. For some rows the clone size is stated as once, few or many, or as a class when expanded; others skip it.

- | TRBJ2-7 | TRBV7-6 | TRBD2 | TGTGCCAGCAGCTTACTGGGAGGGGCCTCGTGGGAGCAGTACTTC | CASSLLGGASWEQYF
- | TRBJ1-2 | TRBV7-2 | - | TGTGCCAGCAGCCCGACAGCTAACTATGGCTACACCTTC | CASSPTANYGYTF
- | TRBJ1-5 | TRBV6-2/TRBV6-3 | - | TGTGCCAGCAGTTACCATGGGAATCAGCCCCAGCATTTT | CASSYHGNQPQHF
- | TRBJ2-5 | TRBV5-5 | - | TGTGCCAGCAGCTTGGTCACGGAGACCCAGTACTTC | CASSLVTETQYF
- | TRBJ1-5 | TRBV9 | - | TGTGCCAGCATCTCTTGGGTGGGCGCGGGATTTGGTAGCAATCAGCCCCAGCATTTT | CASISWVGAGFGSNQPQHF
- | TRBJ2-5 | TRBV4-1 | - | TGCGCCAGCAGCCAAGATCGGGAAGCCGCTGGGGGAGAGACCCAGTACTTC | CASSQDREAAGGETQYF
- | TRBJ1-3 | TRBV9 | - | TGTGCCAGCAGCGTACAGGGCCTCTCTGGAAACACCATATATTTT | CASSVQGLSGNTIYF
- | TRBJ2-1 | TRBV27 | - | TGTGCCAGCAGTTTATCTCGTGGTGAGCAGTTCTTC | CASSLSRGEQFF
- | TRBJ1-6 | TRBV9 | TRBD1 | TGTGCCAGCAGCGTAGTGGGACAGACTAATTCACCCCTCCACTTT | CASSVVGQTNSPLHF
- | TRBJ2-3 | TRBV10-3 | - | TGTGCCATCAGTGAGTCGAAGACTCCCGGCACAGATACGCAGTATTTT | CAISESKTPGTDTQYF
- | TRBJ2-5 | TRBV5-4 | TRBD2 | TGTGCCAGCAACTTGGGACTAGGGGAAGAGACCCAGTACTTC | CASNLGLGEETQYF
- | TRBJ1-5 | TRBV6-1 | TRBD1 | TGTGCCAGCAGTGAAGCGACAGGGGTTCAGCCCCAGCATTTT | CASSEATGVQPQHF
- | TRBJ2-1 | TRBV5-1 | TRBD2 | TGCGCCAGCAGCTTGAGTTCCAGCGGGAGGGATGAGCAGTTCTTC | CASSLSSSGRDEQFF
- | TRBJ1-6 | TRBV19 | TRBD1 | TGTGCCAGTAGTATCGACAGGGTTAATTCACCCCTCCACTTT | CASSIDRVNSPLHF
- | TRBJ2-3 | TRBV12-5 | - | TGTGCTAGTGGTTTGGGTGCGACAGATACGCAGTATTTT | CASGLGATDTQYF
- | TRBJ2-3 | TRBV7-3 | TRBD2 | TGTGCCAGCAGCTCCCCTAGCGGGAGCACAGATACGCAGTATTTT | CASSSPSGSTDTQYF
- | TRBJ1-4 | TRBV30 | - | TGTGCCTGGAGTGGAGGGACAACTAATGAAAAACTGTTTTTT | CAWSGGTTNEKLFF
- | TRBJ1-5 | TRBV5-1 | - | TGCGCCAGCAGCTTGGTGGCAGGGAGCAATCAGCCCCAGCATTTT | CASSLVAGSNQPQHF
- | TRBJ1-3 | TRBV29-1 | - | TGCAGCGTTGAAGTAGCATCTCAGGGGACCGCCGACTCTGGAAACACCATATATTTT | CSVEVASQGTADSGNTIYF
- | TRBJ2-2 | TRBV6-5 | - | TGTGCCAGTGGGACGGGGAACACCGGGGAGCTGTTTTTT | CASGTGNTGELFF
- | TRBJ2-1 | TRBV2 | - | TGTGCCAGCAGTGATATGGTGTATAATGAGCAGTTCTTC | CASSDMVYNEQFF
- | TRBJ2-5 | TRBV29-1 | - | TGCAGCGTTCATGGAGAGACCCAGTACTTC | CSVHGETQYF
- | TRBJ2-1 | TRBV12-3/TRBV12-4 | - | TGTGCCAGCAGGAGGAATATTTACAATGAGCAGTTCTTC | CASRRNIYNEQFF
- | TRBJ2-7 | TRBV11-1 | TRBD2 | TGTGCCAGCAGCTCGAATAGCGGGGGGAACTACGAGCAGTACTTC | CASSSNSGGNYEQYF
- | TRBJ1-2 | TRBV9 | - | TGTGCCAGCAGCGTCGGGCAGGGGAGCAACTATGGCTACACCTTC | CASSVGQGSNYGYTF
once | TRBJ1-2 | TRBV7-2 | TRBD1 | TGTGCCAGCAGCTCCCGGGACAGGGAGTTAGATGGCTACACCTTC | CASSSRDRELDGYTF
- | TRBJ2-1 | TRBV6-4 | TRBD2 | TGTGCCAGCAGTCCCGGCAAGGGAGGGCGTTTAAATGAGCAGTTCTTC | CASSPGKGGRLNEQFF
- | TRBJ1-3 | TRBV12-5 | - | TGTGCTAGTGGTTTAATAGGAAACACCATATATTTT | CASGLIGNTIYF
- | TRBJ1-1 | TRBV4-2 | - | TGTGCCAGCAGCCAAGACAACCGGTTCGAAGCTTTCTTT | CASSQDNRFEAFF
- | TRBJ2-3 | TRBV2 | TRBD1 | TGTGCCAGCAGTGCCGGGACAGATCTGTATTTT | CASSAGTDLYF
- | TRBJ1-1 | TRBV3-1/TRBV3-2 | TRBD1 | TGTGCCAGCAGCCAAGTAGCGACAGGGGGCACTGAAGCTTTCTTT | CASSQVATGGTEAFF
- | TRBJ1-6 | TRBV9 | - | TGTGCCAGCAGCGAAAGGCAGGACACCTATAATTCACCCCTCCACTTT | CASSERQDTYNSPLHF
- | TRBJ1-4 | TRBV7-9 | - | TGTGCCAGCAGCCGTAGTGAAAAACTGTTTTTT | CASSRSEKLFF
- | TRBJ2-5 | TRBV6-5 | TRBD1 | TGTGCCAGCAGGGAGACAGGGGACTACCAAGAGACCCAGTACTTC | CASRETGDYQETQYF
- | TRBJ2-7 | TRBV11-1 | - | TGTGCCAGCAGCTTAGAGGGGGGGTTCTCCTACGAGCAGTACTTC | CASSLEGGFSYEQYF
- | TRBJ2-1 | TRBV9 | TRBD2 | TGTGCCAGCAGCGTAGGCCCGGGACTAGCGGGAGAAGGGTACAATGAGCAGTTCTTC | CASSVGPGLAGEGYNEQFF
- | TRBJ2-1 | TRBV24-1 | TRBD1 | TGTGCCACCAGTGATTCCCAAGACAGGGGGCATGAGCAGTTCTTC | CATSDSQDRGHEQFF
- | TRBJ1-5 | TRBV3-1/TRBV3-2 | - | TGTGCCAGCAGCCAAGATTGGTCCAGTGCAGTCCTCTATAGCAATCAGCCCCAGCATTTT | CASSQDWSSAVLYSNQPQHF
once | TRBJ2-3 | TRBV5-5 | TRBD1 | TGTGCCAGCAGCCCCGGGACAGCAACAGATACGCAGTATTTT | CASSPGTATDTQYF
- | TRBJ1-6 | TRBV19 | - | TGTGCCAGTAGTATACACCTCGCCGCCAATTCACCCCTCCACTTT | CASSIHLAANSPLHF
- | TRBJ1-4 | TRBV27 | TRBD1 | TGTGCCAGCAGTCTGGGACAGGGGCTTCGGGAAAAACTGTTTTTT | CASSLGQGLREKLFF
- | TRBJ2-7 | TRBV18 | - | TGTGCCAGCTCACCGGGGGGTCACGAGCAGTACTTC | CASSPGGHEQYF
- | TRBJ2-5 | TRBV5-1 | TRBD2 | TGCGCCAGCAGCTTGGGGGGGACTAGCGGGGCAGAGACCCAGTACTTC | CASSLGGTSGAETQYF
- | TRBJ1-4 | TRBV19 | TRBD1 | TGTGCCAGTAGGCCGACAACAGGGGGCGGTGAAAAACTGTTTTTT | CASRPTTGGGEKLFF
once | TRBJ2-3 | TRBV9 | TRBD1 | TGTGCCAGCAGCGGGGACAGAGACGGCGGTCGGGATACGCAGTATTTT | CASSGDRDGGRDTQYF
- | TRBJ1-2 | TRBV5-1 | - | TGCGCCAGCAGCCACGACCAGGTCGACTATGGCTACACCTTC | CASSHDQVDYGYTF
- | TRBJ1-5 | TRBV3-1/TRBV3-2 | - | TGTGCCAGCAGTCCACAGGGAGATCAGCCCCAGCATTTT | CASSPQGDQPQHF
- | TRBJ2-6 | TRBV9 | TRBD1 | TGTGCCAGCAGCGCACAGGGGACTGGGGCCAACGTCCTGACTTTC | CASSAQGTGANVLTF
- | TRBJ2-2 | TRBV9 | TRBD1 | TGTGCCAGCAGCCCCCGGGACAGCCACACCGGGGAGCTGTTTTTT | CASSPRDSHTGELFF
- | TRBJ1-2 | TRBV5-6 | TRBD1 | TGTGCCAGCGTCGCAGGGGGCGGCGGAGGCTACACCTTC | CASVAGGGGGYTF
- | TRBJ2-7 | TRBV4-3 | - | TGCGCCAGCAGCCAAGAAGGGCAGGGGTTAACCTACGAGCAGTACTTC | CASSQEGQGLTYEQYF
once | TRBJ2-3 | TRBV11-3 | - | TGTGCCAGCAGCCCGGGACTCACTACAGATACGCAGTATTTT | CASSPGLTTDTQYF
- | TRBJ2-7 | TRBV29-1 | - | TGCAGCGTTGAAAAGTGGGACTCCTACGAGCAGTACTTC | CSVEKWDSYEQYF
few | TRBJ2-7 | TRBV12-3/TRBV12-4 | TRBD1 | TGTGCCAGCAGTCCAGGACAGGGTTACGAGCAGTACTTC | CASSPGQGYEQYF
once | TRBJ1-5 | TRBV7-2 | - | TGTGCCAGCAGCTTAGAACGTAGCTTAGGAAATCAGCCCCAGCATTTT | CASSLERSLGNQPQHF
- | TRBJ2-5 | TRBV7-3 | - | TGTGCCAGCAGCTTAACTAGTATAGAGACCCAGTACTTC | CASSLTSIETQYF
- | TRBJ1-3 | TRBV19 | - | TGTGCCAGTAGCTTGGGAAACACCATATATTTT | CASSLGNTIYF
- | TRBJ2-6 | TRBV2 | - | TGTGCCAGCAGTGAGCCGGCACGCTCTGGGGCCAACGTCCTGACTTTC | CASSEPARSGANVLTF
- | TRBJ1-1 | TRBV6-5 | - | TGTGCCAGCAGTTACGATCCGGGTTTGACTGAAGCTTTCTTT | CASSYDPGLTEAFF